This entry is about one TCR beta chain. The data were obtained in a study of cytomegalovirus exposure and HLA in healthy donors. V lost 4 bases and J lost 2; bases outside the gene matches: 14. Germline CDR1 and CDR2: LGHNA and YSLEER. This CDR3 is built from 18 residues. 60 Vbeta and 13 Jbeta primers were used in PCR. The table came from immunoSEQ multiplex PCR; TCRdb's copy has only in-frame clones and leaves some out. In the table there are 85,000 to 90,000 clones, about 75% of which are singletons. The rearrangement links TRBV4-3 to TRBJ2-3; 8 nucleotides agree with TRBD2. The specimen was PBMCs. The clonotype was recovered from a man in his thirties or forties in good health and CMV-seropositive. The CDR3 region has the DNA TGCGCCAGCAGCCGCGAACTCGGGGGGGCGACCCCCACAGATACGCAGTATTTT. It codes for CASSRELGGATPTDTQYF.